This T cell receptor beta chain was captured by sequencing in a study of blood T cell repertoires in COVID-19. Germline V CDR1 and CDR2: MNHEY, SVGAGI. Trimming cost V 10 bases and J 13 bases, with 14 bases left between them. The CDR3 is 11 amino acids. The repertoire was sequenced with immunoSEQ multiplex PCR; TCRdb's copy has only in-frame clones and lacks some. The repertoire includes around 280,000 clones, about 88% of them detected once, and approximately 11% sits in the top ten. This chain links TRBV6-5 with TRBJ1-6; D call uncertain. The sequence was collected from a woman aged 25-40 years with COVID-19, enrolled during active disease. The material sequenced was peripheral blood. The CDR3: CATGGPFPLHF. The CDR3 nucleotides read TGTGCCACGGGAGGGCCTTTTCCCCTCCACTTT.